This record covers a single T cell receptor (beta chain). TCRdb's table, derived via immunoSEQ multiplex PCR, lists solely in-frame clones and lacks some. The sample shows 75,000 to 95,000 clones, over 90% of them seen only once. The data are from a study of technical replicates of blood from a handful of donors. The CDR3 is 13 residues long. With V trimmed by 7 bases and J by 3 bases, 3 bases remained unmatched. The V gene's germline CDR1 is LNHDA and CDR2 SQIVND (reference sequence). This sequence originates from a human donor in good health. The sequencing input was T cells isolated from PBMCs. This chain joins TRBV19 and TRBJ1-1; 9 bases match TRBD1. In DNA form, the CDR3 reads TGTGCCAGTACCGGGACAGGGTACACTGAAGCTTTCTTT. Amino acid sequence: CASTGTGYTEAFF.